Listed here are 10 T cell receptor beta chains from one sample, sequenced in a study of cytomegalovirus exposure and HLA in healthy donors. A multiplex PCR was run with 60 Vbeta primers and 13 Jbeta primers. Measured with immunoSEQ multiplex PCR; TCRdb has only the in-frame clones, and not every one. This table has 80,000 to 130,000 clones, 70% to 85% appearing once. Sequences were obtained from PBMCs. The receptors derive from a woman younger than 35 in good health and CMV-seronegative.

CDR3 nucleotides: TGCGCCAGCAGGGGGGGACCATCCACAGATACGCAGTATTTT. As protein: CASRGGPSTDTQYF. The J gene is TRBJ2-3, the V gene TRBV5-1, with a tentative D call TRBD2 (6 bases). The V gene's germline CDR1 is SGHRS and CDR2 YFSETQ. V was cut by 5 bases and J by 2 bases, with 12 bases left in between. The CDR3 is made up of 14 amino acids.

In its sample, this clone was seen once. The chain joins TRBV7-2 to TRBJ2-3; D perhaps matches TRBD2 (6 bases). This CDR3 is 16 amino acids long. The V end lost 1 base, the J end lost 2 bases, and 13 bases lay between the germline ends. Germline V gives CDR1 SGHTA, CDR2 FQGNSA. In nucleotides, the CDR3 is TGTGCCAGCAGCTTAGTAGCGGCGGAGCACACAGATACGCAGTATTTT. It yields the protein CASSLVAAEHTDTQYF.

The sample holds one count of this clone. This sequence joins TRBV27 and TRBJ1-1, with a possible D match to TRBD1 (5 bases). The CDR3 consists of 15 residues. The germline V gene has CDR1 MNHEY and CDR2 SMNVEV (reference sequence). The V end lost 3 bases, the J end lost 6 bases, and 17 bases lay between the germline ends. CDR3 nucleotide sequence: TGTGCCAGCAGTTTCAGGGTTTCGGGGGTCGCTGAAGCTTTCTTT. Amino acids: CASSFRVSGVAEAFF.

The table lists this clone with a count of one. This chain uses TRBV23-1 with TRBJ2-7, with 9 bases matching TRBD2. TRBV23-1 is annotated as an ORF whose role is uncertain. The length of the CDR3 is 16 residues. Trimming took 2 bases from V and 2 from J; bases not matched to a gene: 7. CDR3 sequence: CASSQPGTSCTYEQYF. CDR3 nucleotide sequence: TGCGCCAGCAGTCAACCGGGGACTAGCTGTACCTACGAGCAGTACTTC.

On this clone: The junction does not match germline at one end; this may be a read error. The CDR3 region is CSSSPTSGRSQETQYF. In nucleotides, the CDR3 is TGTTCCAGCAGCCCTACTAGCGGGAGGAGTCAAGAGACCCAGTACTTC. The chain couples TRBV7-9 to TRBJ2-5; 12 nucleotides line up with TRBD2. The CDR3 is 16 residues long. CDR1 is SEHNR, CDR2 FQNEAQ, per germline (reference sequence).

The chain joins TRBV28 to TRBJ2-7; TRBD1 is a possible D gene (5 bases). The CDR3 has 11 amino acids. The germline V gene encodes CDR1 MDHEN and CDR2 SYDVKM. Trimming removed 3 bases from V and 6 bases from J, with 6 bases in between. The CDR3 spells CASSFRVEQYF. The CDR3, as DNA: TGTGCCAGCAGTTTCAGGGTCGAGCAGTACTTC.

This chain links TRBV28 with TRBJ1-1; 9 bases align to TRBD1. The ends lost 8 bases at V and 6 bases at J; junction bases unmatched: 7. This CDR3 comprises 13 residues. CDR1 and CDR2 from the germline V gene are MDHEN and SYDVKM. The CDR3 spells CASGRDRDPEAFF. In DNA form, the CDR3 reads TGTGCCAGCGGCCGGGACAGGGACCCTGAAGCTTTCTTT.

This clone was seen a few times. The chain links TRBV11-2 to TRBJ2-7, with 8 nucleotides matching TRBD1. This CDR3 region has 16 residues. V shed 3 bases, J shed 3 bases, and the junction held 10 bases outside the gene matches. Germline CDR1 and CDR2: SGHAT and FQNNGV. CDR3 sequence reads: CASSFFPGQAFYEQYF. CDR3 DNA: TGTGCCAGCAGCTTTTTCCCGGGACAGGCCTTCTACGAGCAGTACTTC.

This clone has just one count. V and J are TRBV7-3 and TRBJ2-7, with 7 bases aligning to TRBD2. Germline CDR1 is SGHTA and CDR2 is FQGTGA. V was clipped by 2 bases and J by 2 bases; unmatched bases: 3. This CDR3 comprises 14 residues. The CDR3 DNA sequence: TGTGCCAGCAGCTTAGGGGAGGGCCCCTACGAGCAGTACTTC. Translated, it gives CASSLGEGPYEQYF.

This clone was picked up a small number of times. Other DNA sequences in the sample encode the same CDR3. V is TRBV7-8 and J is TRBJ2-7, with D unclear. With 5 bases removed from V and 4 bases from J, the gap between germline ends came to 6 bases. Germline CDR1 SGHVS, CDR2 FQNEAQ. The CDR3 contains 11 residues. CDR3 amino acids: CASSLYYEQYF. The CDR3 bases are TGTGCCAGCAGCCTCTATTACGAGCAGTACTTC.